This TCR beta chain was sequenced during a study of CD8 T cells in ankylosing spondylitis. Study-wide points: What appeared characteristic of ankylosing spondylitis blood was a TCR beta motif of 7 or 8 highly homologous variants. Matched ankylosing spondylitis synovial fluid reportedly showed significant enrichment of disease-linked clones.

TCRdb re-derived calls from the 5' RACE reads in MiXCR, one entry per CDR3 protein. The sample shows hundreds of thousands of distinct CDR3 sequences, around 17% of them seen only once. About this clonotype: Its antigen remains unidentified.

V was shortened by 3 bases and J by 5 bases, with 10 bases between the two germline ends. The germline V gene encodes CDR1 ENHRY and CDR2 SYGVKD. This CDR3 comprises 14 residues. This chain connects TRBV10-3 to TRBJ1-4; D uncertain. The sample was blood, either unsorted or a sorted T cell fraction (not recorded which). This sequence originates from a male donor with ankylosing spondylitis. Here the CDR3 DNA reads TGTGCCATCAGTGATACAGAGGACAATGAAAAACTGTTTTTT. Translated: CAISDTEDNEKLFF.